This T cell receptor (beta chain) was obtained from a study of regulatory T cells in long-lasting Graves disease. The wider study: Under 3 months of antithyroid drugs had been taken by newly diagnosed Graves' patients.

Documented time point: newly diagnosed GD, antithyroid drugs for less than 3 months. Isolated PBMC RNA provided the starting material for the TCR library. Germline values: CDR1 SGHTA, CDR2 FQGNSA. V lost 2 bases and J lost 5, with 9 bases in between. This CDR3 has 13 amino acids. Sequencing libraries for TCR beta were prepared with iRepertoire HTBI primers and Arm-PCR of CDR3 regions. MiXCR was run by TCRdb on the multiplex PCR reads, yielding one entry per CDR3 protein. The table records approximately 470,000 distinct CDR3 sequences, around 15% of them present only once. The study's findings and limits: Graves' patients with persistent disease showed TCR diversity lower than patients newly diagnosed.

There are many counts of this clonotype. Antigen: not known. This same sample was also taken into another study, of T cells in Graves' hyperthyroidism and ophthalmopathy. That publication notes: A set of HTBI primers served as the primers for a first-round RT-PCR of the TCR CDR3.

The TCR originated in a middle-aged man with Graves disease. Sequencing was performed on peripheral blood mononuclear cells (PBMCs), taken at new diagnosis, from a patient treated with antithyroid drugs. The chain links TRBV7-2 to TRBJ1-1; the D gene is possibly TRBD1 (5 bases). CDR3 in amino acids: CASSLLRETEAFF. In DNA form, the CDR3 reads TGTGCCAGCAGCTTACTCAGGGAAACTGAAGCTTTCTTT.